A single sample is the source of the 26 T cell receptor beta chains below, sequenced in a study of Graves' ophthalmopathy and Graves' hyperthyroidism. TCR beta CDR3 regions were amplified from RNA transcripts. RT-PCR was first run with HTBI primers, then multiplex PCR in a second round. TCRdb used MiXCR to reprocess the multiplex PCR reads, holding one entry per CDR3 protein. The profile shows about 390,000 distinct CDR3 sequences, approximately 15% of them singletons. Sequencing was done on a sample of peripheral blood. These receptors came from a woman aged 18 to 35 with stable Graves' hyperthyroidism.

This clonotype was counted many times. The V call is TRBV3-1, the J call TRBJ2-7; D ambiguous. Germline V CDR1 and CDR2: LGHDT, YNNKEL (reference sequence). Trimming took off 0 bases at V and 3 bases at J, with 6 bases between the two ends. This CDR3 has 13 residues. CDR3 sequence reads: CASSQDLGYEQYF. The CDR3 region has the DNA TGTGCCAGCAGCCAAGATTTGGGCTACGAGCAGTACTTC.

This clonotype showed up many times. The V call is TRBV18, the J call TRBJ2-5; perhaps D is TRBD1 or TRBD2 (5 bases each). This CDR3 comprises 14 residues. V lost 8 bases and J lost 2, with 15 bases in between. From germline, CDR1 is KGHSH and CDR2 LQKENI. CDR3: CASKRRDGQETQYF. Written as DNA, the CDR3 is TGTGCCAGCAAACGCAGGGACGGACAAGAGACCCAGTACTTC.

This clonotype came up many times. This chain links TRBV6-1 with TRBJ2-5; D not certain. The CDR3 runs 14 residues. Germline CDR1 reads MNHNS; CDR2 reads SASEGT. V was trimmed by 0 bases and J by 6 bases, leaving 11 bases between them. The CDR3 region is CASSEAGILQTQYF. DNA for the CDR3: TGTGCCAGCAGTGAAGCAGGGATCCTCCAGACCCAGTACTTC.

In this sample, this clonotype turned up many times. The chain carries TRBV6-2 or TRBV6-3 and TRBJ2-5; 7 bases map to TRBD2. Germline CDR1 and CDR2: MNHEY and SVGEGT. CDR3 length: 15 residues. Losses at the gene ends were 8 bases for V and 0 bases for J; bases not matched to a gene: 9. The CDR3 reads CASRESGVHQETQYF. The CDR3 DNA sequence: TGTGCCAGCCGGGAGAGCGGGGTTCACCAAGAGACCCAGTACTTC.

This clonotype was observed at least ten times. The chain employs TRBV12-3 or TRBV12-4 and TRBJ1-1, with TRBD1 identical over 11 bases. This CDR3 spans 17 amino acids. V trimming: 4 bases; J trimming: 5 bases; junction bases outside the gene matches: 12. The CDR3 region has the DNA TGTGCCAGCAGTTCCGGACAGGGGGCAGGGGTTAATACTGAAGCTTTCTTT. Translated: CASSSGQGAGVNTEAFF.

This chain joins TRBV4-1 and TRBJ2-7; 11 bases match TRBD2. V gave up 2 bases and J gave up 2 bases; unmatched junction bases: 8. The CDR3 spans 17 residues. Germline V gene sequence: CDR1 MGHRA, CDR2 YSYEKL. The CDR3 spells CASSQSGTSGTPYEQYF. The CDR3 coding sequence is TGCGCCAGCAGCCAAAGCGGGACTAGCGGTACCCCCTACGAGCAGTACTTC.

This clonotype was observed a handful of times. This chain connects TRBV7-9 to TRBJ2-3; D uncertain. Germline V gives CDR1 SEHNR, CDR2 FQNEAQ (reference sequence). The CDR3 consists of 13 residues. The V end was cut by 5 bases, the J end by 6 bases, with 12 bases between. CDR3 sequence reads: CASSPASWDTQYF. CDR3 nucleotide sequence: TGTGCCAGCAGCCCCGCTAGTTGGGATACGCAGTATTTT.

This sequence joins TRBV24-1 and TRBJ1-2; TRBD1 matches at 9 bases. Germline CDR1 and CDR2: KGHDR and SFDVKD. The CDR3 is 19 residues long. V lost 4 bases to trimming and J lost 4 bases; unmatched junction nucleotides: 18. CDR3 in DNA: TGTGCCACCAGTGAAAACCGACAGTACTCGGGACAGGGACTCTATGGCTACACCTTC. This codes for CATSENRQYSGQGLYGYTF.

The rearrangement uses TRBV11-1 and TRBJ2-6; TRBD1 matches at 9 bases. This CDR3 is built from 17 residues. J lost 0 bases, V lost 6 bases, and 6 bases had no gene match. The germline gives CDR1 SGHAT, CDR2 FQDESV (reference sequence). CDR3 sequence reads: CASRGQGFNSGANVLTF. In DNA, the CDR3 is TGTGCCAGCAGGGGACAGGGTTTCAACTCTGGGGCCAACGTCCTGACTTTC.

This clonotype was seen at least ten times. The chain carries TRBV2 and TRBJ2-2; a weak D match, TRBD2 (6 bases). The V and J ends lost 7 bases and 1 base respectively, with 16 bases between them. CDR3 length equals 16 residues. The germline CDR1 and CDR2 sequences are SNHLY and FYNNEI. Written as DNA, the CDR3 is TGTGCCAGCACCCCCGGGACTCCATTGAACACCGGGGAGCTGTTTTTT. Protein product: CASTPGTPLNTGELFF.

In its sample, this clonotype was seen many times. The CDR3 nucleotides are TGCGCCAGCAGGGCGAACACCGGGGAGCTGTTTTTT. The encoded protein is CASRANTGELFF. This rearrangement joins TRBV5-1 to TRBJ2-2; no clear D gene. Per the germline V gene, CDR1 is SGHRS and CDR2 is YFSETQ. With 5 bases removed from V and 0 bases from J, the gap between germline ends came to 2 bases. This CDR3 has 12 residues.

This clonotype showed up just a few times. This chain's CDR3 is CASGEGTGGGEQYF. The CDR3 DNA is TGTGCTAGTGGTGAGGGGACAGGAGGTGGCGAGCAGTACTTC. The chain uses TRBV12-5 and TRBJ2-7; 8 positions agree with TRBD1. Germline V lookup: CDR1 LGHNT, CDR2 FRNRAP. J was trimmed by 6 bases and V by 5 bases; bases with no gene match: 9. The CDR3 has 14 residues. The entire variable domain, with the rest obtained from reference TRBV12-5 and TRBJ2-7, is as follows: DARVTQTPRHKVTEMGQEVTMRCQPILGHNTVFWYRQTMMQGLELLAYFRNRAPLDDSGMPKDRFSAEMPDATLATLKIQPSEPRDSAVYFCASGEGTGGGEQYFGPGTRLTVT.

The sample holds many counts of this clonotype. V and J are TRBV6-1 and TRBJ1-1; TRBD1 might be the D (5 bases). The CDR3 length is 13 residues. V was cut by 6 bases and J by 2 bases, with 10 bases left in between. Germline V gene sequence: CDR1 MNHNS, CDR2 SASEGT. Here the CDR3 reads CASRSGFNTEAFF. The CDR3, as DNA: TGTGCCAGCAGATCAGGGTTCAACACTGAAGCTTTCTTT.

The chain combines TRBV4-2 with TRBJ1-2; TRBD1 aligns across 10 bases. The ends lost 3 bases at V and 7 bases at J; junction bases unmatched: 11. This CDR3 spans 16 amino acids. CDR1 is LGHNA and CDR2 is YNFKEQ in the germline V gene. The CDR3 region has the DNA TGTGCCAGCAGCCAGAACCTCCTGACAGGGGGCTCTGGCTACACCTTC. Translation: CASSQNLLTGGSGYTF.

This clonotype was counted ten times or more. This sequence joins TRBV19 and TRBJ1-2; D gene unclear. Germline CDR1 LNHDA, CDR2 SQIVND (reference sequence). V was trimmed by 5 bases and J by 0 bases, leaving 13 bases between them. This CDR3 has 15 residues. This chain's CDR3 is CASSRSYTTNYGYTF. The CDR3 bases are TGTGCCAGTAGTCGGTCTTACACGACTAACTATGGCTACACCTTC.

In its sample, this clonotype was seen many times. V gene TRBV2 combines with J gene TRBJ1-5; D is ambiguous. Trimming removed 3 bases at V and 5 bases at J, with 17 bases between. Germline V gene sequence: CDR1 SNHLY, CDR2 FYNNEI. This CDR3 comprises 16 residues. This chain's CDR3 is CASSDGLAVADQPQHF. For the CDR3, the DNA is TGTGCCAGCAGTGATGGACTAGCGGTAGCAGATCAGCCCCAGCATTTT.

The table lists this clonotype with a few counts. The rearrangement links TRBV12-3 or TRBV12-4 to TRBJ2-5; TRBD1 matches 7 bases. The CDR3 has 17 amino acids. The ends lost 1 base at V and 4 bases at J; junction bases unmatched: 12. The CDR3 loop reads CASSLERSRGIGETQYF. The CDR3 DNA sequence: TGTGCCAGCAGTTTAGAACGGTCCAGGGGGATCGGAGAGACCCAGTACTTC.

This clonotype was picked up a small number of times. This chain links TRBV5-1 with TRBJ1-6; TRBD1 might be the D (5 bases). This CDR3 has 15 amino acids. V gave up 3 bases and J gave up 6 bases, with 13 bases separating them. Germline CDR1 SGHRS, CDR2 YFSETQ. This CDR3 is CASSSSGTLNSPLHF. CDR3 bases: TGCGCCAGCAGCTCGTCCGGGACCCTTAATTCACCCCTCCACTTT.

This clonotype was detected ten times or more. This chain connects TRBV15 to TRBJ2-7; D tentatively fits TRBD1 or TRBD2 (5 bases each). Germline CDR1 and CDR2: LNHNV and YYDKDF (reference sequence). This CDR3 contains 15 residues. Trimming removed 0 bases from V and 0 bases from J, with 9 bases in between. CDR3 coding DNA: TGTGCCACCAGCAGAGACGTCGGGGCCTCCTACGAGCAGTACTTC. Its protein product is CATSRDVGASYEQYF.

This clonotype was seen repeatedly, ten times or more. This rearrangement joins TRBV7-2 to TRBJ2-2; 10 nucleotides line up with TRBD1. Germline V gives CDR1 SGHTA, CDR2 FQGNSA. The CDR3 extends over 15 amino acids. J lost 3 bases, V lost 5 bases, and 3 bases had no gene match. The chain's CDR3 is CASSEDRGDTGELFF. In nucleotides, the CDR3 is TGTGCCAGCAGCGAGGACAGGGGGGACACCGGGGAGCTGTTTTTT. Filled out from reference TRBV7-2 and TRBJ2-2, the complete variable domain reads GAGVSQSPSNKVTEKGKDVELRCDPISGHTALYWYRQSLGQGLEFLIYFQGNSAPDKSGLPSDRFSAERTGGSVSTLTIQRTQQEDSAVYLCASSEDRGDTGELFFGEGSRLTVL.

This clonotype occurred many times. This rearrangement joins TRBV7-2 to TRBJ2-5, with 8 bases identical to TRBD1. CDR1 and CDR2 from the germline V gene are SGHTA and FQGNSA. V lost 5 bases to trimming and J lost 2 bases; unmatched junction nucleotides: 4. CDR3 length: 14 amino acids. The CDR3: CASSTRQGQETQYF. The DNA of the CDR3 is TGTGCCAGCAGCACAAGACAGGGGCAAGAGACCCAGTACTTC.

This clonotype was detected many times. The rearrangement uses TRBV12-3 or TRBV12-4 and TRBJ1-3; no firm D call. With 3 bases removed from V and 0 bases from J, the gap between germline ends came to 6 bases. The CDR3 is 14 amino acids. Here the CDR3 reads CASSLRSSGNTIYF. The CDR3, as DNA: TGTGCCAGCAGTTTGCGGAGCTCTGGAAACACCATATATTTT.

The rearrangement uses TRBV9 and TRBJ1-1; TRBD1 matches at 9 bases. CDR1 SGDLS and CDR2 YYNGEE come from the germline V gene. The CDR3 runs to 19 residues. The junction had 12 bases not matched to a gene; V was cut back by 0 bases and J by 0 bases. The chain's CDR3 is CASSVESLADRGMNTEAFF. In nucleotides, the CDR3 is TGTGCCAGCAGCGTAGAATCCCTCGCGGACAGGGGAATGAACACTGAAGCTTTCTTT.

This clonotype has at least ten counts. V gene TRBV10-3 combines with J gene TRBJ2-7, with D perhaps being TRBD1 or TRBD2 (5 bases each). V was shortened by 6 bases and J by 4 bases, with 16 bases between the two germline ends. The CDR3 covers 14 residues. From germline, CDR1 is ENHRY and CDR2 SYGVKD. CDR3 sequence reads: CAISPGRAPYEQYF. As DNA, the CDR3 is TGTGCCATCAGCCCGGGACGGGCCCCGTACGAGCAGTACTTC.

V is TRBV30 and J is TRBJ2-5; D unresolved. CDR3 length: 10 amino acids. CDR1 and CDR2 (germline): GTSNPN, SVGIG (reference sequence). V was pared by 8 bases and J by 5 bases, with 9 bases between. Here the CDR3 reads CAARVETQYF. CDR3 in DNA: TGTGCCGCCAGAGTTGAGACCCAGTACTTC.

The chain carries TRBV6-1 and TRBJ2-2, with no clear D. CDR3 length equals 13 residues. Between the trimmed V and J ends, which lost 4 bases and 5 bases, there was a span of 8 bases. Germline lookup yields CDR1 MNHNS and CDR2 SASEGT. The CDR3 DNA reads TGTGCCAGCAGTGCCTGGGGAACCGGGGAGCTGTTTTTT. It is translated as CASSAWGTGELFF.